This T cell receptor beta chain was sequenced in a study of beta chain features in type 1 diabetes. Study results and limitations: In comparison with healthy donors, patients had naive, central memory and Treg TCRB repertoires that appeared more similar.

V lost 5 bases to trimming and J lost 2 bases; unmatched junction nucleotides: 7. From germline, CDR1 is SGHTA and CDR2 FQGNSA. The CDR3 has 15 residues. As for this clone: Its antigen is not known.

The authors reverse transcribed all of the isolated RNA, so sequencing captured expressed TCRB transcripts. Sequenced by immunoSEQ multiplex PCR; TCRdb stores in-frame clones only, minus some. The sample lists 250,000 to 400,000 clones; less than 15% were seen once. The material sequenced was central memory CD4+ T cells from blood. The TCR originated in a man younger than 40 in good health. The V gene is TRBV7-2, the J gene TRBJ2-7, with 9 bases identical to TRBD2. The CDR3 nucleotides are TGTGCCAGCAGCCCGAGGACTAGCGCGGCCTACGAGCAGTACTTC. This codes for CASSPRTSAAYEQYF.